These T cell receptor beta chains were read from a single sample in a study of vaccination effects on CD4 cells after COVID-19. TCRdb keeps only in-frame clones here, not all; method: immunoSEQ multiplex PCR. The repertoire holds approximately 47,000 clones, with 60% to 75% as singletons. These receptors have no known antigen. Sequencing was performed on CD4+ T cells from PBMCs cultured without peptide, taken after COVID-19 vaccination. The receptors originated from a human donor who received a COVID-19 vaccine. The CDR3 runs from the conserved cysteine through the conserved F or W. The order of the fields is D gene, V gene, clone size, J gene, CDR3 DNA, CDR3 protein. The D gene is left open where the match is weak. Some rows mark clone size as missing; the rest say once, few, many or name a class of expanded clone.

TRBD1,TRBV7-9,NA,TRBJ2-7,TGTGCCAGCAGGTCGCGGACAGGGGGCGTAGAGCAGTACTTC,CASRSRTGGVEQYF
NA,TRBV3-1/TRBV3-2,few,TRBJ2-7,TGTGCCAGCAGCCCGGAGGGGGGGACCTACGAGCAGTACTTC,CASSPEGGTYEQYF
NA,TRBV5-6,NA,TRBJ2-5,TGTGCCAGCAGCAAAAGGACGGGTGACCAAGAGACCCAGTACTTC,CASSKRTGDQETQYF
NA,TRBV9,once,TRBJ2-3,TGTGCCAGCAGTCTCGATGCTCCCCGCACAGATACGCAGTATTTT,CASSLDAPRTDTQYF
TRBD2,TRBV19,NA,TRBJ2-3,TGTGCCAGTAGTTTCGTGACGGGAGGGGGCACAGATACGCAGTATTTT,CASSFVTGGGTDTQYF
TRBD2,TRBV10-3,NA,TRBJ2-3,TGTGCCATCAGTGAGCGTCTAGCGGGGCAGACTAGCACAGATACGCAGTATTTT,CAISERLAGQTSTDTQYF
NA,TRBV6-4,NA,TRBJ2-3,TGTGCCAGCAAAACAGATACGCAGTATTTT,CASKTDTQYF
NA,TRBV6-5,NA,TRBJ2-2,TGTGCCAGCAGTTATTTCGGGACAGGGGAGCTGTTTTTT,CASSYFGTGELFF
NA,TRBV18,NA,TRBJ1-1,TGTGCCAGCTCACCCGCGGGCCCGTGGGACACTGAAGCTTTCTTT,CASSPAGPWDTEAFF
NA,TRBV10-2,NA,TRBJ1-1,TGCGCCAGTAGCACCAGGAGCACTGAAGCTTTCTTT,CASSTRSTEAFF
NA,TRBV5-1,NA,TRBJ1-6,TGCGCCAGCAGGCTAGATACTGGGGGTAGTTTACCCCTCCACTTT,CASRLDTGGSLPLHF
NA,TRBV7-8,NA,TRBJ1-1,TGTGCCAGCAGCTTAGCGCGGGGAGCGAACACTGAAGCTTTCTTT,CASSLARGANTEAFF
NA,TRBV6-6,few,TRBJ1-3,TGTGCCAGCATAAGTAACACCGGAAACACCATATATTTT,CASISNTGNTIYF
NA,TRBV10-2,few,TRBJ1-5,TGCGCCAGCAGTGAGCTTACAGGGTGGAATCAGCCCCAGCATTTT,CASSELTGWNQPQHF
NA,TRBV10-2,NA,TRBJ1-5,TGCGCCAGCAGCCTCGACAGGCCCAGTGGGCCCCAGCATTTT,CASSLDRPSGPQHF
NA,TRBV6-5,once,TRBJ2-7,TGTGCCAGCGCGGGACAGAGCTACGAGCAGTACTTC,CASAGQSYEQYF
NA,TRBV27,NA,TRBJ2-3,TGTGCCAGCAGTTTACTTAGCACAGATACGCAGTATTTT,CASSLLSTDTQYF
TRBD1,TRBV4-1,NA,TRBJ1-2,TGCGCCAGCAGCCATAGGACCGGGACAGGGAACGGCTACACCTTC,CASSHRTGTGNGYTF
NA,TRBV29-1,NA,TRBJ2-3,TGCAGCGTTGAGTACAGCACAGATACGCAGTATTTT,CSVEYSTDTQYF
NA,TRBV5-1,few,TRBJ1-1,TGCGCCAGCAGCTGGGAACAGGGGAACACTGAAGCTTTCTTT,CASSWEQGNTEAFF
NA,TRBV5-1,NA,TRBJ2-7,TGCGCCAGCAGCTTTGTAGGCGAGCAGTACTTC,CASSFVGEQYF
NA,TRBV7-9,few,TRBJ2-2,TGTGCCAGCAGCTTAGGGGGCAGCGTCACCGGGGAGCTGTTTTTT,CASSLGGSVTGELFF
NA,TRBV5-1,NA,TRBJ2-2,TGCGCCAGCAGTCCCAGGGGTACGAACACCGGGGAGCTGTTTTTT,CASSPRGTNTGELFF
TRBD2,TRBV6-2/TRBV6-3,NA,TRBJ2-7,TGTGCCAGCAGTTACCAGTTCAGGGACTACCTTTCGGTTCGGAGAGACTACGAGCAGTACTTC,CASSYQFRDYLSVRRDYEQYF
NA,TRBV7-8,NA,TRBJ1-2,TGTGCCAGCAGCTTAGATTTGGGATCTGGCTACACCTTC,CASSLDLGSGYTF
NA,TRBV5-1,NA,TRBJ2-5,TGCGCCAGCAGCCCGGGAGTTCTTCAAGAGACCCAGTACTTC,CASSPGVLQETQYF
NA,TRBV18,NA,TRBJ1-4,TGTGCCAGCTCACCGTTGAAGGATGAAAAACTGTTTTTT,CASSPLKDEKLFF
NA,TRBV2,NA,TRBJ2-7,TGTGCCCTGACCCGGCTGGACGAACACTACGAGCAGTACTTC,CALTRLDEHYEQYF
NA,TRBV10-2,NA,TRBJ1-2,TGCGCCAGCAGTGACCAGGGGCGGTATGGCTACACCTTC,CASSDQGRYGYTF
NA,TRBV11-2,NA,TRBJ2-1,TGTGCCAGCAATAAAGGGGACGGAGGCAATGAGCAGTTCTTC,CASNKGDGGNEQFF
TRBD2,TRBV14,few,TRBJ2-7,TGTGCCAGCAGCCAAATAGCTAGCGGGAGGAACTACGAGCAGTACTTC,CASSQIASGRNYEQYF
TRBD1,TRBV7-9,few,TRBJ1-6,TGTGCCAGCAGCCCCGCAGGGGGCCTCACCCTCCACTTT,CASSPAGGLTLHF
NA,TRBV6-2/TRBV6-3,NA,TRBJ1-3,TGTGCCAGCAGTTACCAAAACACCATATATTTT,CASSYQNTIYF
TRBD2,TRBV28,NA,TRBJ2-1,TGTGCCAGCAGTTTAGGTGGTCGTGGGAGGGACAATGAGCAGTTCTTC,CASSLGGRGRDNEQFF
NA,TRBV2,NA,TRBJ1-5,TGTGCCAGCAGTGAGCCCAATCAGCCCCAGCATTTT,CASSEPNQPQHF
NA,TRBV4-2,NA,TRBJ1-2,TGTGCCAGCAGCCAATTAGGGGGGATCGGCGTAAGCGACTATGGCTACACCTTC,CASSQLGGIGVSDYGYTF
NA,TRBV9,NA,TRBJ2-5,TGTGCCAGCAGCGTAGTAGAAGAGACCCAGTACTTC,CASSVVEETQYF